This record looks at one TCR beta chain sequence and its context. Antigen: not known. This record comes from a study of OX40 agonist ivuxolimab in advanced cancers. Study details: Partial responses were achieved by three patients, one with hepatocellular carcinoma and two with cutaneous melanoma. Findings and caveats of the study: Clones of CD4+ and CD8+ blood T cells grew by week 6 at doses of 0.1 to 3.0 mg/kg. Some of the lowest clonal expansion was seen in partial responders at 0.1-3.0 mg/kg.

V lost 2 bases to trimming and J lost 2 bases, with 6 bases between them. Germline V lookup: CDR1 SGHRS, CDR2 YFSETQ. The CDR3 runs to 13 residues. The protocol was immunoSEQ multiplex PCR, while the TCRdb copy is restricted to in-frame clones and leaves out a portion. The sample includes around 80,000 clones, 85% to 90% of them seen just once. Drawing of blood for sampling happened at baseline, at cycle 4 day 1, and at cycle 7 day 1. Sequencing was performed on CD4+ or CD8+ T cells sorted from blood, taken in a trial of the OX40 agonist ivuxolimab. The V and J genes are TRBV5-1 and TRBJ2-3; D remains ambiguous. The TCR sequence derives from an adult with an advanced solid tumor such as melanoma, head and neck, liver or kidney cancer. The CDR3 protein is CASSFVSTDTQYF. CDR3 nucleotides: TGCGCCAGCAGCTTCGTTTCCACAGATACGCAGTATTTT. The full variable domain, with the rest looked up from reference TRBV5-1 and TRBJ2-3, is KAGVTQTPRYLIKTRGQQVTLSCSPISGHRSVSWYQQTPGQGLQFLFEYFSETQRNKGNFPGRFSGRQFSNSRSEMNVSTLELGDSALYLCASSFVSTDTQYFGPGTRLTVL.